Presented here are 29 T cell receptor beta chains from one specimen sequenced in a study of T cells in women clearing cervical HPV infection. The repertoire was sequenced with immunoSEQ multiplex PCR; TCRdb's copy has only in-frame clones and lacks some. The sample table sets out 40,000 or so clones. Source material: blood buffy coat. Every receptor here comes from a woman between 18 and 69 years old with a cervical HPV16 infection that either progressed to CIN3+ or cleared (not recorded which).

With respect to this clone: At one boundary the junction diverges from the germline segment, which might be a read error. Read data end 3 residues before the CDR3 end; the end is taken from the germline J gene. This chain links TRBV19 with TRBJ2-3, with TRBD2 matching 11 bases. CDR1 and CDR2 (germline): LNHDA, SQIVND (reference sequence). The CDR3 contains 15 residues. CDR3 in amino acids: CASSIGLAGTETQYF. Incomplete CDR3 DNA: TGTGCCAGTAGTATAGGACTAGCGGGGACAGAGACG.

About this clone: The sequenced fragment ends 3 residues before the CDR3 boundary, so the rest is inferred from the germline J gene. This chain connects TRBV29-1 to TRBJ2-4; D possibly uses TRBD1 or TRBD2 (5 bases each). The CDR3 has 11 amino acids. Germline CDR1 SQVTM, CDR2 ANQGSEA. CDR3 DNA (partial): TGCAGCGTTGATCAGGGAGAGACT. The encoded protein is CSVDQGET. The full CDR3 sequence reads CSVDQGETQYF. Filled out from reference TRBV29-1 and TRBJ2-4, the complete variable domain reads SAVISQKPSRDICQRGTSLTIQCQVDSQVTMMFWYRQQPGQSLTLIATANQGSEATYESGFVIDKFPISRPNLTFSTLTVSNMSPEDSSIYLCSVDQGETQYFGAGTRLSVL.

A note on this clone: The read finishes 3 residues shy of the CDR3 end, and the germline J gene is used to complete it. The chain joins TRBV7-9 to TRBJ1-2; D possibly corresponds to TRBD1 (6 bases). With 2 bases removed from V and 7 bases from J, the gap between germline ends came to 17 bases. CDR3 length: 15 residues. Germline assignment: CDR1 SEHNR and CDR2 FQNEAQ (reference sequence). The CDR3 sequence is CASSLMRQAGRGYTF. The CDR3 bases that were read are TGTGCCAGCAGCTTAATGCGACAGGCCGGACGTGGC.

Comments on this clone: The read finishes 3 residues shy of the CDR3 end, and the germline J gene is used to complete it. J is TRBJ2-3 and V is TRBV5-1, with 8 bases lining up with TRBD2. Germline trimming cut 4 bases from V and 3 bases from J; bases unmatched to any gene: 4. This CDR3 region has 14 residues. Per germline, CDR1 SGHRS and CDR2 YFSETQ. The sequenced CDR3 bases are TGCGCCAGCAGCCCCGGACTAGCTACAGATACG. Its translation: CASSPGLATDT. The CDR3 as a whole reads CASSPGLATDTQYF.

Details on this clone: With the read ending 3 residues before the CDR3 end, the germline J gene is used to fill in that end. This chain links TRBV7-2 with TRBJ2-4; 8 bases are shared with TRBD1. Germline-derived CDR1 and CDR2 are SGHTA and FQGNSA. CDR3 size: 14 residues. The sequenced part of the CDR3 DNA is TGTGCCAGCAGCTTATCAGGGGGCACCTATAGT. The encoded protein is CASSLSGGTYS. The entire CDR3 sequence reads CASSLSGGTYSQYF.

About this clone itself: The CDR3 end falls 3 residues outside the read, so it is completed with the germline J gene. The chain links TRBV20-1 to TRBJ2-4, with D possibly being TRBD1 (6 bases). Trimming removed 0 bases at V and 2 bases at J, with 8 bases between. The germline V gene has CDR1 DFQATT and CDR2 SNEGSKA (reference sequence). This CDR3 has 14 amino acids. CDR3 amino acids: CSARERGTKNIQYF. The DNA read from the CDR3 is TGCAGTGCTAGAGAGAGGGGGACCAAAAACATT.

As regards this clone: The observed sequence ends 3 residues before the CDR3 terminus, with the missing tail filled in from the germline J gene. This rearrangement joins TRBV5-4 to TRBJ1-2, with TRBD1 matching 10 bases. This CDR3 comprises 15 residues. Germline V gene data show CDR1 as SGHNT and CDR2 as YYREEE (reference sequence). Partial CDR3 DNA: TGTGCCAGCAGCTACGCCGGTTCGGGACAGGGGGGC. It translates to CASSYAGSGQGG. The whole CDR3 is CASSYAGSGQGGYTF.

A remark on this clone: The observed sequence ends 3 residues before the CDR3 terminus, with the missing tail filled in from the germline J gene. The genes are TRBV6-2 or TRBV6-3 and TRBJ2-5; D might be TRBD1 (5 bases). There are 13 residues in the CDR3. V shed 5 bases and J shed 5 bases, with 12 bases lying between them. Germline-derived CDR1 and CDR2 are MNHEY and SVGEGT. The CDR3 sequence is CASSPRVSETQYF. The covered CDR3 bases are TGTGCCAGCAGTCCCAGGGTTTCGGAGACC.

Concerning this clone itself: The read halts 3 residues ahead of the CDR3 end, with the missing end drawn from the germline J gene. This chain uses TRBV18 with TRBJ1-2, with 9 bases that match TRBD1. Germline CDR1 and CDR2: KGHSH and LQKENI. CDR3 length: 14 residues. The CDR3 region is CASSPGQGLWDYTF. CDR3 DNA (partial): TGTGCCAGCTCACCGGGACAGGGTCTATGGGAC.

Remarks on this clone: The read stops 3 residues short of the end of the CDR3; the missing end is completed from the germline J gene. This rearrangement joins TRBV7-3 to TRBJ2-2, with 11 bases fitting TRBD2. The V and J ends lost 6 bases and 6 bases, in that order; junction bases with no gene match: 6. The CDR3 covers 15 residues. Germline V gene data show CDR1 as SGHTA and CDR2 as FQGTGA. CDR3 amino acids: CASSRSGREPGELFF. The CDR3 bases that were read are TGTGCCAGCAGTCGTAGCGGGAGGGAGCCCGGGGAG.

Comments on this clone: With the read ending 3 residues before the CDR3 end, the germline J gene is used to fill in that end. The chain joins TRBV10-3 to TRBJ2-7; 9 bases align to TRBD1. CDR3 length equals 15 residues. Germline loops: CDR1 ENHRY, CDR2 SYGVKD. Trimming removed 3 bases from V and 5 bases from J; junction bases left unmatched: 8. Incomplete CDR3 DNA: TGTGCCATCAGTGATCCCGGGACAGGGATCAACGAG. Protein: CAISDPGTGINE. The entire CDR3 protein reads CAISDPGTGINEQYF.

Regarding this clone: Read sequence stops 3 residues before the CDR3 end, and the germline J gene provides the missing end. The chain uses TRBV5-1 and TRBJ1-6, with D hard to call. Trimming pared 2 bases from V and 7 bases from J, leaving 4 bases between. CDR3 length: 12 residues. CDR1 SGHRS and CDR2 YFSETQ come from the germline V gene. CDR3 bases read: TGCGCCAGCAGCTTCGCGAATTCACCC. Protein sequence: CASSFANSP. In full, the CDR3 reads CASSFANSPLHF. The full variable domain, in which reference TRBV5-1 and TRBJ1-6 provide the parts outside the CDR3, is KAGVTQTPRYLIKTRGQQVTLSCSPISGHRSVSWYQQTPGQGLQFLFEYFSETQRNKGNFPGRFSGRQFSNSRSEMNVSTLELGDSALYLCASSFANSPLHFGNGTRLTVT.

In regard to this clone: The CDR3 is cut off 3 residues early in the read; its end comes from the germline J gene. The chain recombines TRBV19 with TRBJ2-3, with D maybe TRBD2 (6 bases). V lost 5 bases, J lost 2 bases, and 11 bases lay in between. Per the germline V gene, CDR1 is LNHDA and CDR2 is SQIVND (reference sequence). The CDR3 has 14 residues. CDR3 in amino acids: CASSLGLDTDTQYF. The sequenced part of the CDR3 DNA is TGTGCCAGTAGTTTGGGACTTGACACAGATACG.

CDR3 protein: CASSLGQQETQYF. The DNA read from the CDR3 is TGCGCCAGCAGCTTGGGACAGCAAGAGACC. The chain joins TRBV5-1 to TRBJ2-5; possibly TRBD1 for D (5 bases). The read terminates 3 residues before the CDR3 end, so the remaining end is supplied by the germline J gene. V lost 0 bases and J 2 bases, leaving 5 bases between the germline ends. CDR1 and CDR2 (germline): SGHRS, YFSETQ. The CDR3 is 13 amino acids.

Turning to this clone: The read ends 3 residues shy of where the CDR3 ends; the end is completed using the germline J gene. V is TRBV28 and J is TRBJ1-2; maybe TRBD1 (5 bases). CDR3 size: 13 residues. Germline-derived CDR1 and CDR2 are MDHEN and SYDVKM. CDR3 amino acids: CASRTAQGDDYTF. The DNA read from the CDR3 is TGTGCCAGCAGGACCGCCCAGGGAGATGAC.

A note on this clone: The read comes to an end 3 residues before the CDR3 does, leaving the germline J gene to fill in the end. J is TRBJ1-6 and V is TRBV2; 9 bases are a match to TRBD1. V was clipped by 8 bases and J by 6 bases; unmatched bases: 2. Germline V gene sequence: CDR1 SNHLY, CDR2 FYNNEI. There are 13 residues in the CDR3. The CDR3 is CASLDRGNSPLHF. The CDR3 bases that were read are TGTGCCAGCCTGGACAGGGGTAATTCACCC.

To note about this clone: The observed sequence ends 3 residues before the CDR3 terminus, with the missing tail filled in from the germline J gene. This chain connects TRBV18 to TRBJ1-2; 7 bases fit TRBD1. The germline CDR1 and CDR2 sequences are KGHSH and LQKENI. This CDR3 contains 16 residues. The CDR3 is CASSPLSGRGTYDYTF. The covered CDR3 bases are TGTGCCAGCTCACCACTCAGCGGCAGGGGGACATACGAC.

Of note for this clone: The CDR3 end is not reached by the read, which stops 3 residues before it; the germline J gene fills it in. The chain links TRBV18 to TRBJ1-2; D is unresolved. In germline, CDR1 is KGHSH, CDR2 LQKENI. This CDR3 contains 13 residues. The CDR3 reads CASSPPGVGGYTF. The covered CDR3 bases are TGTGCCAGCTCACCACCGGGCGTAGGAGGC. The variable domain in full, completed from reference TRBV18 and TRBJ1-2, reads NAGVMQNPRHLVRRRGQEARLRCSPMKGHSHVYWYRQLPEEGLKFMVYLQKENIIDESGMPKERFSAEFPKEGPSILRIQQVVRGDSAAYFCASSPPGVGGYTFGSGTRLTVV.

The sequenced CDR3 bases are TGTGCCAGCTATAAAGGCCCGCGGGGCACCGGGGAG. Translation gives CASYKGPRGTGE. The whole CDR3 sequence is CASYKGPRGTGELFF. V gene TRBV5-6 combines with J gene TRBJ2-2; perhaps TRBD2 as D (6 bases). The read gets to within 3 residues of the CDR3 end, and the germline J gene fills in the rest. With 7 bases removed from V and 4 bases from J, the gap between germline ends came to 17 bases. The length of the CDR3 is 15 residues. Germline V gene sequence: CDR1 SGHDT, CDR2 YYEEEE. Combining the CDR3 with reference TRBV5-6 and TRBJ2-2 gives the whole variable domain DAGVTQSPTHLIKTRGQQVTLRCSPKSGHDTVSWYQQALGQGPQFIFQYYEEEERQRGNFPDRFSGHQFPNYSSELNVNALLLGDSALYLCASYKGPRGTGELFFGEGSRLTVL.

The DNA read from the CDR3 is TGTGCCTGGAAGGCGGGGTATAGCAATCAGCCG. Its protein is CAWKAGYSNQP. The CDR3 in full is CAWKAGYSNQPQYF. This chain uses TRBV30 with TRBJ2-3, with a weak D call TRBD2 (6 bases). The missing CDR3 end, 3 residues past where the read stops, is filled in from the germline J gene. Germline values: CDR1 GTSNPN, CDR2 SVGIG (reference sequence). The CDR3 has 14 residues.

In regard to this clone: The read halts 3 residues ahead of the CDR3 end, with the missing end drawn from the germline J gene. The chain is built from TRBV20-1 and TRBJ2-5; D may be TRBD1 or TRBD2 (6 bases each). Germline V gene lookup returns CDR1 DFQATT and CDR2 SNEGSKA (reference sequence). The CDR3 runs to 16 residues. V was clipped by 6 bases and J by 7 bases, with 27 bases between them. Partial CDR3 DNA: TGCAGTGCCCCACCTGGCCAAGGGGGAGGTTATGGGACC. Protein sequence: CSAPPGQGGGYGT. The entire CDR3 protein is CSAPPGQGGGYGTQYF.

With respect to this clone: The CDR3 goes on 3 residues after the read ends, and that part is filled in from the germline J gene. The rearrangement joins TRBV13 to TRBJ2-3, with 10 bases lining up with TRBD2. This CDR3 comprises 17 residues. The trim removed 5 bases at V and 1 base at J, leaving 9 bases unmatched. Per the germline V gene, CDR1 is PRHDT and CDR2 is FYEKMQ (reference sequence). This CDR3 reads CASSPELAGERTDTQYF. CDR3 bases read: TGTGCCAGCAGCCCGGAGCTAGCGGGGGAGCGCACAGATACG.

Concerning this clone itself: The read stops 3 residues short of the end of the CDR3; the missing end is completed from the germline J gene. J is TRBJ2-7 and V is TRBV28; TRBD2 matches at 10 bases. Germline CDR1 MDHEN, CDR2 SYDVKM. J gave up 2 bases and V 5 bases, and 9 bases lay outside the gene matches. This CDR3 region has 16 residues. The CDR3 here is CASSPSGTSATYEQYF. The covered CDR3 bases are TGTGCCAGCAGTCCCTCAGGGACTAGCGCAACCTACGAG.

In regard to this clone: The observed sequence ends 3 residues before the CDR3 terminus, with the missing tail filled in from the germline J gene. The rearrangement uses TRBV7-2 and TRBJ1-2; TRBD1 agrees at 9 bases. The CDR3 consists of 12 residues. The germline gives CDR1 SGHTA, CDR2 FQGNSA. CDR3 region: CASRDRGLGYTF. The covered CDR3 bases are TGTGCCAGCAGGGACAGGGGCCTCGGC.

Notes on this clone: The read is 3 residues too short to cover the CDR3 end, so that end is filled in from the germline J gene. The J gene is TRBJ2-2, the V gene TRBV7-9, with 7 bases identical to TRBD1. This CDR3 has 14 residues. Germline lookup yields CDR1 SEHNR and CDR2 FQNEAQ (reference sequence). The chain's CDR3 is CASSLQGFSSPLFF. The covered CDR3 bases are TGTGCCAGCAGCCTACAGGGGTTCTCTTCACCG. The full variable domain, with the rest looked up from reference TRBV7-9 and TRBJ2-2, is DTGVSQNPRHKITKRGQNVTFRCDPISEHNRLYWYRQTLGQGPEFLTYFQNEAQLEKSRLLSDRFSAERPKGSFSTLEIQRTEQGDSAMYLCASSLQGFSSPLFFGEGSRLTVL.

About this clone: The CDR3 is cut off 3 residues early in the read; its end comes from the germline J gene. The J gene is TRBJ2-7, the V gene TRBV7-9, with D unclear. The CDR3 sequence is 11 residues long. The ends were cut back, 4 bases at V and 3 bases at J, with 4 bases in the middle. CDR1 is SEHNR and CDR2 is FQNEAQ in the germline V gene (reference sequence). CDR3 loop: CASSSNYEQYF. The covered CDR3 bases are TGTGCCAGCAGCTCTAACTACGAG.

The sequenced part of the CDR3 DNA is TGCAGTGCTAGCCCCGGGACTAGCGGGGGGACCTACGAG. It specifies CSASPGTSGGTYE. The complete CDR3 reads CSASPGTSGGTYEQYF. V usage is TRBV20-1 and J usage is TRBJ2-7; 15 bases are shared with TRBD2. The CDR3 is cut off 3 residues early in the read; its end comes from the germline J gene. CDR3 length equals 16 residues. Losses at the gene ends were 3 bases for V and 2 bases for J; bases not matched to a gene: 5. Germline V gene sequence: CDR1 DFQATT, CDR2 SNEGSKA (reference sequence).

CDR3 residues: CASREYRGTDTQYF. The covered CDR3 bases are TGTGCCAGCAGGGAATACAGGGGCACAGATACG. The chain recombines TRBV6-2 or TRBV6-3 with TRBJ2-3; a weak D match, TRBD1 (6 bases). The read ends 3 residues early relative to the CDR3; the germline J gene fills the gap. The CDR3 is 14 amino acids. V shed 6 bases and J shed 1 base, with 11 bases lying between them. CDR1 MNHEY and CDR2 SVGEGT come from the germline V gene.

According to its frequency, this clone is medium-sized (0.01 to 0.1%). The observed sequence ends 3 residues before the CDR3 terminus, with the missing tail filled in from the germline J gene. The rearrangement links TRBV7-2 to TRBJ2-1, with D uncertain. The CDR3 is 13 residues long. Trimming removed 3 bases at V and 8 bases at J, with 11 bases between. Germline V gene sequence: CDR1 SGHTA, CDR2 FQGNSA. CDR3 sequence reads: CASSFYPSYEQFF. Incomplete CDR3 DNA: TGTGCCAGCAGCTTTTACCCGAGCTATGAG.